Presented here are 2 T cell receptor beta chains from one specimen sequenced in a study of blood T cell repertoires in COVID-19 (TCRdb year 2020). Libraries were made using the immunoSEQ multiplex PCR assay. The table was pulled from immuneACCESS by TCRdb, which kept in-frame rearrangements only. Such tables lose some clones; where checked, under half of the loss comes from unresolved V genes, and the rest has no known cause. The sample yields around 100,000 clones; 85% to 90% were counted once. The ten largest account for roughly 13% of the sample. The sample comprised peripheral blood. These receptors were taken from a human donor in a cohort sampled during active COVID-19.

This chain connects TRBV2 to TRBJ1-6, with 8 positions matching TRBD1. The trim removed 8 bases at V and 10 bases at J, leaving 7 bases unmatched. Germline V gives CDR1 SNHLY, CDR2 FYNNEI. CDR3 length equals 13 residues. The CDR3 protein is CASRQGNWSPLHF. CDR3 coding DNA: TGTGCCAGCCGACAGGGGAATTGGTCACCCCTCCACTTT.

The CDR3 loop reads CASSWGDTEAFF. The CDR3 bases are TGTGCCAGCAGCTGGGGGGACACTGAAGCTTTCTTT. The chain has TRBV7-8 and TRBJ1-1, with a weak D call TRBD1 (5 bases). Germline loops: CDR1 SGHVS, CDR2 FQNEAQ. V lost 4 bases and J 3 bases, leaving 6 bases between the germline ends. The CDR3 loop spans 12 amino acids.